This TCR beta chain was captured by sequencing in a study of CD8 T cells in ankylosing spondylitis. Whole-study findings and limits: Characteristic, it appeared, of ankylosing spondylitis blood was a TCR beta motif of fewer than 10 highly homologous variants. Some motif variants were previously reported in reactive arthritis synovial fluid and blood.

By quantitative 5'-RACE with molecular barcodes, the TCR beta libraries were made. A single record per CDR3 protein comes from TCRdb applying MiXCR to the 5' RACE reads. The data hold over 60,000 distinct CDR3 sequences, with approximately 5.3% observed a single time. The CDR3 is 14 residues long. Per germline, CDR1 SGHTA and CDR2 FQGNSA. Trimming took 6 bases from V and 5 from J; bases not matched to a gene: 8. At least ten counts were recorded for this clonotype. Its antigen is currently unknown. The TCR originated in a male donor with ankylosing spondylitis or in good health (not recorded which). This sequence joins TRBV7-2 and TRBJ2-5; 8 bases are shared with TRBD2. The sequencing input was blood, either unsorted or a sorted T cell fraction (not recorded which). The DNA for the CDR3 is TGTGCCAGCAGTTCCGGACTAGCCGGGGAGACCCAGTACTTC. This codes for CASSSGLAGETQYF.